These 2 T cell receptor beta chains share one sample of origin, sequenced in a study of CD8 T cells in ankylosing spondylitis. Study-level findings and limits: It appeared that ankylosing spondylitis blood was characterized by a TCR beta motif of about eight highly homologous variants.

From the 5' RACE reads, TCRdb called clonotypes with MiXCR, one entry per CDR3 protein. The table lists about 700,000 distinct CDR3 sequences, around 20% of them singletons. For these receptors, no antigen is known. Specimen: blood, either unsorted or a sorted T cell fraction (not recorded which). The receptors derive from a male donor with ankylosing spondylitis.

This clonotype occurred a few times. The chain recombines TRBV11-2 with TRBJ1-2; possibly TRBD1 for D (5 bases). The germline CDR1 and CDR2 sequences are SGHAT and FQNNGV. The CDR3 has 15 residues. V lost 4 bases, J lost 7 bases, and 19 bases lay in between. CDR3 protein: CASSSGAGARGGYTF. The CDR3 DNA reads TGTGCCAGCAGCTCCGGGGCTGGAGCGAGGGGTGGCTACACCTTC.

This clonotype has just a few counts. This chain joins TRBV7-8 and TRBJ2-7, with D possibly being TRBD2 (7 bases). CDR1 and CDR2 (germline): SGHVS, FQNEAQ. Trimming cost V 0 bases and J 3 bases, with 12 bases left between them. The CDR3 sequence is 15 residues long. CDR3 DNA: TGTGCCAGCAGCTTAGCGCCGGGGGGCGTCTACGAGCAGTACTTC. This encodes CASSLAPGGVYEQYF.